The source of this TCR beta chain is a study of post-analysis software for immune sequencing data (dated by TCRdb to 2014 to 2015). For the wider study: Recorded disease courses included relapsing-remitting, secondary progressive and progressive-relapsing multiple sclerosis, with some patients lacking subtype annotation. The multiple sclerosis patient repertoires were compared with about a dozen previously published healthy control repertoires from donors aged about 6 to 28 years. A subset of samples was prepared in parallel using single-end sample barcoding, then pooled and co-amplified after Illumina adapter ligation. The research as a whole found: The multiple sclerosis patient group was slightly younger than the control group. Normalized Chao1 diversity was significantly lower in multiple sclerosis patients than controls, suggesting substantial peripheral T-cell clonal expansion. Patients showed significantly higher frequencies than controls for several TRBV segments, among them TRBV5-6, TRBV5-1 and TRBV20-1. Strong co-clustering of samples prepared in the same batch was shown by direct clustering with F measure, prompting a batch-effect correction.

Remarks on this clonotype: Its antigen remains undetermined. Per-nucleotide qualities are absent, and no much larger clonotype sits a single base away.

From a lookup of the germline V gene, CDR1 and CDR2 are LGHNA and YNFKEQ. Reading from cysteine to phenylalanine, the CDR3 counts 16 amino acids. Of all the DNA, just the CDR3 is kept, 48 bases in frame from base 1. V lost 2 bases and J lost 0 bases, and the count of bases not matched to a germline gene is 7. Library prep was done by PCR. The sample was run on an Illumina HiSeq 2500. To reduce PCR and sequencing biases, unique molecular identifiers were built into the TCR beta cDNA libraries. Roughly 500,000 cDNA molecules were obtained for every 1 to 10 million input T cells, so each molecule roughly corresponded to one T cell. The same protocol used for the earlier healthy control dataset was applied to prepare and sequence the patient libraries. Within a given batch, samples were prepared together, multiplexed and sequenced on the same HiSeq lane. Under the source paper's analysis protocol: MIGEC was used to process the raw barcoded reads, and molecular identifier groups with only a single read were discarded before consensus assembly and CDR3 extraction. Clonotype tables were post-analysed with VDJtools, normalizing diversity by down-sampling all datasets to the smallest sample size. In repertoire overlap clustering, CDR3 amino acid sequences, but not nucleotide sequences, were matched to correct batch-related cross-sample contamination. TCRdb cleaned the public reads at Q25 with fastp, built clones with MiXCR and kept in-frame beta chains. Identical CDR3 protein sequences are pooled into one entry, listed with their most common genes and DNA. For this entry, the V and J calls and clone size follow TCRdb and not the study's own pipeline. The sample contains hundreds of thousands of distinct CDR3 sequences, 55% to 60% of them found a single time. The ten largest account for roughly 12% of the sample.

TCR beta repertoires were profiled from peripheral blood of roughly twelve young patients with multiple sclerosis to demonstrate the VDJtools post-analysis software. The multiple sclerosis patients were children and adolescents ranging in age from about 6 to 17 years. Sequencing used blood. This TCR was recovered from a girl aged 2 to 9 with multiple sclerosis. Recombination joined TRBV4-2 with TRBJ2-7; 7 central nucleotides agree with TRBD1. The DNA reads TGTGCCAGCAGCCAAACCATAGGGACAGTCTCCTACGAGCAGTACTTC. This gives the protein CASSQTIGTVSYEQYF.